The rows below give T cell receptor beta chains drawn from one sample of a study of vaccination effects on CD4 cells after COVID-19. No antigen has been identified for these receptors. Assay used: immunoSEQ multiplex PCR; TCRdb lists only in-frame clones, some missing. The sample comprises about 68,000 clones, 80% of which are singletons, and 10% to 15% rests with the top ten. The sample consisted of CD4+ T cells from PBMCs cultured with SARS-CoV-2 spike peptides, taken before COVID-19 vaccination. These receptors all stem from a human donor who received a COVID-19 vaccine. The CDR3 runs from the conserved cysteine through the conserved F or W. D genes are given only for firm matches. Clone size is not always given. Where it is, it says once, few, many or a class for expanded clones.

J gene: TRBJ2-1; clone size: -; D gene: TRBD2; V gene: TRBV27; CDR3 protein: CASSWRGGASDEQFF; CDR3 DNA: TGTGCCAGCAGTTGGCGCGGGGGGGCATCGGATGAGCAGTTCTTC
J gene: TRBJ2-3; clone size: -; D gene: -; V gene: TRBV2; CDR3 protein: CASSVGLTDTQYF; CDR3 DNA: TGTGCCAGCAGCGTGGGCCTCACAGATACGCAGTATTTT
J gene: TRBJ1-2; clone size: once; D gene: TRBD1; V gene: TRBV5-5; CDR3 protein: CASSLEGADYGYTF; CDR3 DNA: TGTGCCAGCAGCTTGGAGGGGGCGGACTATGGCTACACCTTC
J gene: TRBJ2-1; clone size: -; D gene: -; V gene: TRBV7-3; CDR3 protein: CASSFSGNEQFF; CDR3 DNA: TGTGCCAGCAGCTTTTCGGGGAATGAGCAGTTCTTC
J gene: TRBJ2-3; clone size: -; D gene: -; V gene: TRBV24-1; CDR3 protein: CATSDQGLPSDTQYF; CDR3 DNA: TGTGCCACCAGTGATCAAGGACTCCCTTCGGATACGCAGTATTTT
J gene: TRBJ2-2; clone size: -; D gene: -; V gene: TRBV28; CDR3 protein: CASRTGGNTGELFF; CDR3 DNA: TGTGCCAGCAGGACAGGAGGGAACACCGGGGAGCTGTTTTTT
J gene: TRBJ1-6; clone size: -; D gene: -; V gene: TRBV2; CDR3 protein: CASKAEALGNSPLHF; CDR3 DNA: TGTGCCAGCAAAGCGGAGGCCCTGGGGAATTCACCCCTCCACTTT
J gene: TRBJ1-4; clone size: -; D gene: -; V gene: TRBV15; CDR3 protein: CATSRDSGATNEKLFF; CDR3 DNA: TGTGCCACCAGCAGAGACTCGGGGGCAACTAATGAAAAACTGTTTTTT
J gene: TRBJ2-5; clone size: few; D gene: TRBD2; V gene: TRBV6-1; CDR3 protein: CASSVGGTSVPKTQYF; CDR3 DNA: TGTGCCAGCAGTGTTGGTGGGACTAGCGTCCCTAAGACCCAGTACTTC
J gene: TRBJ2-2; clone size: -; D gene: TRBD2; V gene: TRBV7-9; CDR3 protein: CASSFPGTIDTGELFF; CDR3 DNA: TGTGCCAGCAGCTTCCCCGGGACTATTGACACCGGGGAGCTGTTTTTT
J gene: TRBJ2-4; clone size: -; D gene: -; V gene: TRBV18; CDR3 protein: CASSPSGARGNIQYF; CDR3 DNA: TGTGCCAGCTCACCATCGGGGGCTCGGGGAAACATTCAGTACTTC
J gene: TRBJ1-1; clone size: -; D gene: -; V gene: TRBV10-3; CDR3 protein: CAISESFGRGIPEAFF; CDR3 DNA: TGTGCCATCAGTGAGTCGTTTGGAAGGGGAATACCTGAAGCTTTCTTT
J gene: TRBJ2-5; clone size: -; D gene: TRBD1; V gene: TRBV5-1; CDR3 protein: CASSLGQGETQYF; CDR3 DNA: TGCGCCAGCAGCTTGGGACAGGGAGAGACCCAGTACTTC
J gene: TRBJ1-2; clone size: -; D gene: TRBD1; V gene: TRBV19; CDR3 protein: CASSIMTGGVYGYTF; CDR3 DNA: TGTGCCAGTAGTATCATGACAGGGGGTGTCTATGGCTACACCTTC
J gene: TRBJ2-2; clone size: -; D gene: TRBD2; V gene: TRBV3-1/TRBV3-2; CDR3 protein: CASSLWTSGTGELFF; CDR3 DNA: TGTGCCAGCAGCCTGTGGACTAGCGGAACCGGGGAGCTGTTTTTT
J gene: TRBJ2-2; clone size: -; D gene: -; V gene: TRBV24-1; CDR3 protein: CATSVRGYDTGELFF; CDR3 DNA: TGTGCCACCAGTGTCCGGGGGTACGACACCGGGGAGCTGTTTTTT
J gene: TRBJ2-5; clone size: -; D gene: TRBD2; V gene: TRBV18; CDR3 protein: CASSPLAGGRETQYF; CDR3 DNA: TGTGCCAGCTCACCGCTAGCGGGGGGCCGGGAGACCCAGTACTTC
J gene: TRBJ1-1; clone size: -; D gene: TRBD1; V gene: TRBV12-3/TRBV12-4; CDR3 protein: CASSFDRGGEAFF; CDR3 DNA: TGTGCCAGCAGCTTCGACAGGGGAGGTGAAGCTTTCTTT
J gene: TRBJ2-2; clone size: -; D gene: TRBD2; V gene: TRBV10-2; CDR3 protein: CASRGRLAGQNTGELFF; CDR3 DNA: TGCGCCAGCAGGGGCCGACTAGCGGGACAGAACACCGGGGAGCTGTTTTTT
J gene: TRBJ2-3; clone size: -; D gene: -; V gene: TRBV10-3; CDR3 protein: CAISRGGAGDTQYF; CDR3 DNA: TGTGCCATCAGTCGAGGGGGGGCCGGAGATACGCAGTATTTT
J gene: TRBJ2-5; clone size: -; D gene: TRBD1; V gene: TRBV2; CDR3 protein: CASSEAKTGKLETQYF; CDR3 DNA: TGTGCCAGCAGTGAAGCAAAGACAGGGAAGTTGGAGACCCAGTACTTC
J gene: TRBJ1-4; clone size: few; D gene: -; V gene: TRBV4-1; CDR3 protein: CASSPGALVATNEKLFF; CDR3 DNA: TGCGCCAGCAGCCCCGGGGCCCTGGTGGCCACTAATGAAAAACTGTTTTTT
J gene: TRBJ1-6; clone size: -; D gene: -; V gene: TRBV18; CDR3 protein: CASSPSIGRFNSPLHF; CDR3 DNA: TGTGCCAGCTCACCATCAATAGGCAGGTTCAATTCACCCCTCCACTTT
J gene: TRBJ1-2; clone size: once; D gene: -; V gene: TRBV7-2; CDR3 protein: CASSLAAGSFYGYTF; CDR3 DNA: TGTGCCAGCAGCTTAGCGGCAGGATCTTTCTATGGCTACACCTTC
J gene: TRBJ1-4; clone size: -; D gene: -; V gene: TRBV19; CDR3 protein: CASSKKGQATNEKLFF; CDR3 DNA: TGTGCCAGTAGTAAAAAGGGGCAGGCAACTAATGAAAAACTGTTTTTT
J gene: TRBJ2-2; clone size: once; D gene: -; V gene: TRBV24-1; CDR3 protein: CATSEETQAGELFF; CDR3 DNA: TGTGCCACCAGTGAGGAGACTCAGGCGGGGGAGCTGTTTTTT
J gene: TRBJ1-2; clone size: -; D gene: TRBD1; V gene: TRBV3-1/TRBV3-2; CDR3 protein: CASSHRPQGDYGYTF; CDR3 DNA: TGTGCCAGCAGCCACCGTCCACAGGGGGACTATGGCTACACCTTC
J gene: TRBJ1-5; clone size: -; D gene: -; V gene: TRBV19; CDR3 protein: CASRPRDGNQPQHF; CDR3 DNA: TGTGCCAGTCGACCTCGGGACGGGAATCAGCCCCAGCATTTT
J gene: TRBJ1-2; clone size: -; D gene: -; V gene: TRBV4-3; CDR3 protein: CASSQDLASGLGNYGYTF; CDR3 DNA: TGCGCCAGCAGCCAAGATCTCGCGTCAGGGTTAGGGAACTATGGCTACACCTTC